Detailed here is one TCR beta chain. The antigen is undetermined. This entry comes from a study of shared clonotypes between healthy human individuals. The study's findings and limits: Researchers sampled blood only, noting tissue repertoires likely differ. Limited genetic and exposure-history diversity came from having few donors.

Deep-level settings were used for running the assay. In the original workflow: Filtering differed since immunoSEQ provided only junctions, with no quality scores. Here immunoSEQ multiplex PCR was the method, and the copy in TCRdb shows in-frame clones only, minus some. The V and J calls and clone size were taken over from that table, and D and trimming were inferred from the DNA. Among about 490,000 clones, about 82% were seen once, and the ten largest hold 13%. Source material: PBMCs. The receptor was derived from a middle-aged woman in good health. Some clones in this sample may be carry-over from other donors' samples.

The CDR3 here is CASRTPPGGAFF. CDR3 nucleotide sequence: TGTGCCAGCAGAACCCCCCCGGGGGGAGCTTTCTTT. V is TRBV6-5 and J is TRBJ1-1, with D tentatively TRBD1 (5 bases). Trimming left V 6 bases short and J 10 bases short, with 15 bases between. The germline V gene encodes CDR1 MNHEY and CDR2 SVGAGI. This CDR3 has 12 amino acids.